This TCR beta chain was sequenced during a study of cytomegalovirus exposure and HLA in healthy donors. The study's findings and limits: Using the classifier, cytomegalovirus status was reportedly diagnosed with high specificity and sensitivity. The majority of TCR sequences were rare, yet some public TCRs appeared in many donors.

The PCR was carried out with 60 Vbeta primers and 13 Jbeta primers. Measured with immunoSEQ multiplex PCR; TCRdb has only the in-frame clones, and not every one. Of some 170,000 clones listed, roughly 76% are singletons. Remarks on this clone: Its specificity is unknown.

This TCR derives from a woman under 30 in good health and CMV-seropositive. What was sequenced was PBMCs.

The CDR3 loop is CASTLSGANVLTF. In DNA form, the CDR3 reads TGTGCCAGCACCCTCTCTGGGGCCAACGTCCTGACTTTC. This chain links TRBV6-5 with TRBJ2-6; D unresolved. The CDR3 has 13 amino acids. Germline V gene data show CDR1 as MNHEY and CDR2 as SVGAGI. With 7 bases removed from V and 0 bases from J, the gap between germline ends came to 4 bases.